These 16 T cell receptor beta chains share one sample of origin, sequenced in a study of T cell changes during pregnancy in multiple sclerosis. Clones were read by immunoSEQ multiplex PCR, and TCRdb kept only the in-frame ones, dropping some. The table includes 55,000 to 80,000 clones, roughly 92% detected once. The sample here was CD8+ T cells from peripheral blood mononuclear cells, taken in the second trimester of pregnancy. The receptors originated from a female donor with multiple sclerosis, enrolled in a pregnancy study.

This chain links TRBV27 with TRBJ1-5; D is unclear. The CDR3 sequence is 14 residues long. In germline, CDR1 is MNHEY, CDR2 SMNVEV (reference sequence). V lost 6 bases, J lost 7 bases, and 16 bases lay in between. This chain's CDR3 is CASRVIGGGQPQHF. The DNA of the CDR3 is TGTGCCAGCAGAGTTATCGGTGGAGGGCAGCCCCAGCATTTT.

The chain uses TRBV27 and TRBJ1-1; TRBD1 aligns across 7 bases. CDR3 length equals 12 residues. The V gene's germline CDR1 is MNHEY and CDR2 SMNVEV (reference sequence). Trimming at V came to 6 bases and at J to 7 bases, leaving 5 bases not matched to a gene. The DNA of the CDR3 is TGTGCCAGCAGAACCGGGACAGATGAAGCTTTCTTT. Translation: CASRTGTDEAFF.

This clone was detected only once. The chain couples TRBV29-1 to TRBJ2-2; D uncertain. Germline-derived CDR1 and CDR2 are SQVTM and ANQGSEA. V lost 5 bases and J lost 5, with 9 bases in between. CDR3 length: 12 residues. The CDR3 spells CSVFSPTGELFF. DNA of the CDR3: TGCAGCGTTTTTAGTCCTACCGGGGAGCTGTTTTTT.

The chain is built from TRBV7-9 and TRBJ2-7, with TRBD2 matching over 10 bases. Germline trimming cut 5 bases from V and 3 bases from J; bases unmatched to any gene: 7. The CDR3 spans 15 residues. Germline loops: CDR1 SEHNR, CDR2 FQNEAQ (reference sequence). The CDR3 bases are TGTGCCAGCAGCCCATATAGCGGGAGGATCTACGAGCAGTACTTC. It encodes CASSPYSGRIYEQYF.

This chain uses TRBV30 with TRBJ1-5, with 8 bases fitting TRBD1. V lost 0 bases, J lost 6 bases, and 7 bases stayed unmatched. CDR1 is GTSNPN, CDR2 SVGIG, per germline (reference sequence). CDR3 size: 15 residues. The CDR3 sequence is CAWSVRQGFFQPQHF. In DNA, the CDR3 is TGTGCCTGGAGTGTCAGACAGGGGTTTTTTCAGCCCCAGCATTTT.

CDR3 sequence (DNA): TGTGCCAGCAGTCTACTTCTACCGACTAGCGGAGATTACAATGAGCAGTTCTTC. Protein sequence: CASSLLLPTSGDYNEQFF. The chain is built from TRBV27 and TRBJ2-1; 9 nucleotides agree with TRBD2. Germline V gene lookup returns CDR1 MNHEY and CDR2 SMNVEV (reference sequence). The CDR3 runs 18 residues. Losses at the gene ends were 5 bases for V and 4 bases for J; bases not matched to a gene: 15.

The chain carries TRBV2 and TRBJ1-4, with D unresolved. This CDR3 spans 15 amino acids. V was shortened by 0 bases and J by 8 bases, with 13 bases between the two germline ends. Per the germline V gene, CDR1 is SNHLY and CDR2 is FYNNEI. Written as DNA, the CDR3 is TGTGCCAGCAGTGAAGCCGTGCTGGGAGAGGAAAAACTGTTTTTT. Translation gives CASSEAVLGEEKLFF.

V is TRBV19 and J is TRBJ1-5; the D gene is possibly TRBD1 (5 bases). The CDR3 contains 15 residues. The V and J ends lost 4 bases and 6 bases respectively, with 16 bases between them. The germline V gene has CDR1 LNHDA and CDR2 SQIVND (reference sequence). CDR3 sequence reads: CASSTGAGPFQPQHF. CDR3 DNA: TGTGCCAGTAGTACCGGGGCGGGGCCCTTTCAGCCCCAGCATTTT.

The chain uses TRBV5-4 and TRBJ2-1; 7 bases line up with TRBD1. The CDR3 is 15 residues long. Germline CDR1 and CDR2: SGHNT and YYREEE (reference sequence). V trimming: 3 bases; J trimming: 3 bases; junction bases outside the gene matches: 6. In nucleotides, the CDR3 is TGTGCCAGCAGCTCTCCCCGACAGGGCTACAATGAGCAGTTCTTC. It codes for CASSSPRQGYNEQFF.

This chain links TRBV27 with TRBJ2-1; 12 nucleotides agree with TRBD2. The junction had 4 bases not matched to a gene; V was cut back by 5 bases and J by 5 bases. This CDR3 contains 15 residues. Germline-derived CDR1 and CDR2 are MNHEY and SMNVEV (reference sequence). The CDR3 spells CASSGGLAGDNEQFF. CDR3 in DNA: TGTGCCAGCAGTGGGGGACTAGCGGGCGACAATGAGCAGTTCTTC.

CDR3 loop: CASSLAAANTEAFF. In DNA, the CDR3 is TGTGCCAGCAGCTTAGCTGCGGCGAACACTGAAGCTTTCTTT. J is TRBJ1-1 and V is TRBV11-1; D not certain. CDR3 length equals 14 residues. Germline V gives CDR1 SGHAT, CDR2 FQDESV (reference sequence). V lost 0 bases, J lost 1 base, and 6 bases lay in between.

V and J are TRBV21-1 and TRBJ2-2; the table names TRBD2, a call not compared with the DNA. TRBV21-1 is given as a pseudogene. The CDR3 runs to 18 residues. CDR3 in amino acids: CASSKGGLRRSNTGELFF. The CDR3 region has the DNA TGTGCCAGCAGCAAAGGAGGCTTGAGGAGGTCGAACACCGGGGAGCTGTTTTTT.

The chain has TRBV9 and TRBJ1-1; unclear D gene. V was pared by 0 bases and J by 7 bases, with 13 bases between. CDR1 is SGDLS and CDR2 is YYNGEE in the germline V gene. CDR3 length: 14 residues. CDR3 sequence: CASSVGGSEVEAFF. In DNA form, the CDR3 reads TGTGCCAGCAGCGTAGGCGGCTCAGAGGTTGAAGCTTTCTTT.

The V and J genes are TRBV7-2 and TRBJ2-3; TRBD1 agrees at 7 bases. The CDR3 runs 15 residues. CDR1 and CDR2 (germline): SGHTA, FQGNSA. Losses at the gene ends were 5 bases for V and 2 bases for J; bases not matched to a gene: 7. The CDR3 reads CASSLYGQVTDTQYF. In DNA form, the CDR3 reads TGTGCCAGCAGCCTCTATGGACAGGTCACAGATACGCAGTATTTT. The full variable domain, in which reference TRBV7-2 and TRBJ2-3 provide the parts outside the CDR3, is GAGVSQSPSNKVTEKGKDVELRCDPISGHTALYWYRQSLGQGLEFLIYFQGNSAPDKSGLPSDRFSAERTGGSVSTLTIQRTQQEDSAVYLCASSLYGQVTDTQYFGPGTRLTVL.

J is TRBJ1-1 and V is TRBV2; 8 nucleotides agree with TRBD1. Trimming took 5 bases from V and 7 from J; bases not matched to a gene: 3. Germline CDR1 reads SNHLY; CDR2 reads FYNNEI. This CDR3 is built from 12 residues. DNA of the CDR3: TGTGCCAGCAGTCTCGGGACAGGTGAAGCTTTCTTT. Translation gives CASSLGTGEAFF.

The chain couples TRBV6-4 to TRBJ2-7; D ambiguous. Germline V gives CDR1 MRHNA, CDR2 SNTAGT. Trimming left V 10 bases short and J 9 bases short, with 22 bases between. The CDR3 sequence is 13 residues long. As DNA, the CDR3 is TGTGCCACCGTACATCAATCGCCTTTTCGGCAGTACTTC. Its protein product is CATVHQSPFRQYF.